The present entry profiles one T cell receptor (beta chain) with its context. These data originate in a study of blood T cell repertoires in COVID-19. The germline V gene has CDR1 SGHTA and CDR2 FQGNSA. This CDR3 spans 15 amino acids. Unmatched junction bases numbered 12, after V lost 0 bases and J lost 14 bases. Libraries were prepared by immunoSEQ multiplex PCR; TCRdb keeps only in-frame clonotypes and omits some of them. The data contain roughly 24,000 clones, around 82% of them seen just once; the ten biggest clones take up about 32%. The clonotype originates from a human donor in a cohort sampled during active COVID-19. Material for sequencing was peripheral blood. The gene calls are TRBV7-2 and TRBJ2-1; 8 bases agree with TRBD2. The CDR3 reads CASSLAKASGPGEFF. The CDR3 DNA reads TGTGCCAGCAGCTTAGCGAAGGCTAGCGGGCCCGGGGAGTTCTTC.